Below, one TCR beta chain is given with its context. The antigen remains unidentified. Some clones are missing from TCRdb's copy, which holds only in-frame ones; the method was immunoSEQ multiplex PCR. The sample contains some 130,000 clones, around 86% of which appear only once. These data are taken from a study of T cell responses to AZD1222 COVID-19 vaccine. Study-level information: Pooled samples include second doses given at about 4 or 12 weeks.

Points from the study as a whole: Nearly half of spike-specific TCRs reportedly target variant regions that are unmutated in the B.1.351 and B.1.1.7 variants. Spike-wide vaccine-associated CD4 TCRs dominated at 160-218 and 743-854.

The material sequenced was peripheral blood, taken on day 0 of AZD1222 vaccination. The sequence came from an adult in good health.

CDR3 in amino acids: CACTPPPRGPDSPLHF. CDR3 sequence (DNA): TGTGCCTGCACTCCCCCACCCCGGGGTCCCGATTCACCCCTCCACTTT. This rearrangement joins TRBV30 to TRBJ1-6; no firm D call. Trimming removed 6 bases from V and 8 bases from J, with 23 bases in between. The germline V gene encodes CDR1 GTSNPN and CDR2 SVGIG (reference sequence). The CDR3 has 16 residues.